This T cell receptor beta chain derives from a study of blood T cell repertoires in COVID-19. J was trimmed by 0 bases and V by 5 bases; bases with no gene match: 13. The CDR3 sequence is 18 residues long. Per germline, CDR1 SNHLY and CDR2 FYNNEI. Profiling relied on immunoSEQ multiplex PCR, and the TCRdb table lists in-frame clones only, not all of them. Of about 190,000 clones in the sample, almost 85% were seen once. Sequenced sample: peripheral blood. This sequence was found in a woman aged 70 to 79 with active or convalescent COVID-19. The chain joins TRBV2 to TRBJ2-7; 10 bases line up with TRBD1. The CDR3 DNA is TGTGCCAGCAGTTTTCCGGGACAGGGGCTATCTAGCTCCTACGAGCAGTACTTC. It specifies CASSFPGQGLSSSYEQYF.